One and the same sample provided the 17 T cell receptor beta chains below, sequenced in a study of T-cell memory formation after mild COVID-19. A single record per CDR3 protein comes from TCRdb applying MiXCR to the 5' RACE reads. In the table there are around 150,000 distinct CDR3 sequences, around 30% of which are singletons. The sample consisted of PBMCs or a T cell subset sorted from them (not recorded which). These receptors were collected from an adult woman who had mild COVID-19 (a few samples of this study predate the infection). Cell type and time point are not known.

V and J are TRBV11-1 and TRBJ2-7, with TRBD1 identical over 10 bases. The CDR3 has 15 amino acids. Germline-derived CDR1 and CDR2 are SGHAT and FQDESV (reference sequence). With V trimmed by 5 bases and J by 4 bases, 8 bases remained unmatched. In nucleotides, the CDR3 is TGTGCCAGCAGCCTTTCCGGGACAGGGGATTACGAGCAGTACTTC. Amino acid sequence: CASSLSGTGDYEQYF. Drawing the rest from reference TRBV11-1 and TRBJ2-7, the complete variable domain is EAEVAQSPRYKITEKSQAVAFWCDPISGHATLYWYRQILGQGPELLVQFQDESVVDDSQLPKDRFSAERLKGVDSTLKIQPAELGDSAMYLCASSLSGTGDYEQYFGPGTRLTVT.

The chain has TRBV7-9 and TRBJ1-3; 8 positions agree with TRBD1. V lost 5 bases, J lost 6 bases, and 9 bases stayed unmatched. CDR1 is SEHNR, CDR2 FQNEAQ, per germline (reference sequence). The CDR3 contains 15 residues. The CDR3 protein is CASSPPGQAINTIYF. CDR3 in DNA: TGTGCCAGCAGCCCGCCGGGACAGGCAATAAACACCATATATTTT.

The chain combines TRBV29-1 with TRBJ1-2, with 7 bases fitting TRBD1. The germline CDR1 and CDR2 sequences are SQVTM and ANQGSEA. V shed 2 bases, J shed 4 bases, and the junction held 4 bases outside the gene matches. CDR3 length: 13 amino acids. CDR3 protein: CSVELAGGYGYTF. The CDR3 DNA sequence: TGCAGCGTTGAACTGGCAGGGGGCTATGGCTACACCTTC.

The J gene is TRBJ2-6, the V gene TRBV28; tentatively, D is TRBD1 (5 bases). The germline V gene encodes CDR1 MDHEN and CDR2 SYDVKM. V lost 6 bases to trimming and J lost 1 base, with 16 bases between them. There are 17 residues in the CDR3. The CDR3 reads CASSRSLGPSGANVLTF. In nucleotides, the CDR3 is TGTGCCAGCAGCAGGTCTTTGGGGCCGTCTGGGGCCAACGTCCTGACTTTC.

This clonotype was observed a handful of times. The V and J genes are TRBV18 and TRBJ2-7; D tentatively reads TRBD1 or TRBD2 (5 bases each). The germline gives CDR1 KGHSH, CDR2 LQKENI. Trimming removed 0 bases at V and 1 base at J, with 10 bases between. This CDR3 is 15 amino acids long. CDR3 bases: TGTGCCAGCTCACCACCGGGACCGCTATCCTACGAGCAGTACTTC. It translates to CASSPPGPLSYEQYF.

The CDR3 nucleotides read TGTGCCAGTAGTATAGGAGGTCCAGTACGGTTTTATTCACCCCTCCACTTT. Translating it yields CASSIGGPVRFYSPLHF. The chain has TRBV19 and TRBJ1-6, with D unresolved. This CDR3 spans 17 amino acids. The ends were cut back, 1 base at V and 8 bases at J, with 18 bases in the middle. Germline lookup yields CDR1 LNHDA and CDR2 SQIVND (reference sequence).

V and J are TRBV7-8 and TRBJ1-1, with D perhaps TRBD1 (5 bases). The CDR3 covers 15 residues. Trimming shortened V by 0 bases and J by 1 base, and 9 bases separated the two germline ends. In germline, CDR1 is SGHVS, CDR2 FQNEAQ. The CDR3 sequence: CASSLAAGGNTEAFF. The CDR3 DNA reads TGTGCCAGCAGCTTAGCGGCGGGGGGGAACACTGAAGCTTTCTTT.

The sample holds a few counts of this clonotype. The V gene is TRBV29-1, the J gene TRBJ1-2; 7 bases are shared with TRBD1. The CDR3 has 13 residues. The trim removed 6 bases at V and 2 bases at J, leaving 6 bases unmatched. The germline V gene encodes CDR1 SQVTM and CDR2 ANQGSEA. Here the CDR3 reads CSVRQGENYGYTF. The CDR3 bases are TGCAGCGTACGACAGGGCGAAAACTATGGCTACACCTTC.

This clonotype was observed a handful of times. The chain has TRBV20-1 and TRBJ1-5; 8 nucleotides line up with TRBD1. CDR1 and CDR2 (germline): DFQATT, SNEGSKA (reference sequence). V lost 1 base to trimming and J lost 7 bases; unmatched junction nucleotides: 6. The CDR3 runs to 14 residues. The CDR3 loop reads CSARGGQGRQPQHF. CDR3 nucleotide sequence: TGCAGTGCTAGAGGAGGACAGGGTCGGCAGCCCCAGCATTTT.

The V and J genes are TRBV29-1 and TRBJ2-2; D remains ambiguous. There are 12 residues in the CDR3. V was shortened by 8 bases and J by 3 bases, with 10 bases between the two germline ends. Germline V lookup: CDR1 SQVTM, CDR2 ANQGSEA. CDR3 in amino acids: CSLRHDTGELFF. CDR3 coding DNA: TGCAGCCTACGACACGACACCGGGGAGCTGTTTTTT.

This clonotype came up many times. J is TRBJ2-3 and V is TRBV5-1, with D uncertain. Germline V gene sequence: CDR1 SGHRS, CDR2 YFSETQ. The V end was cut by 3 bases, the J end by 4 bases, with 12 bases between. This CDR3 comprises 14 residues. The CDR3 loop is CASSSPVVADTQYF. The DNA of the CDR3 is TGCGCCAGCAGCTCCCCAGTGGTAGCAGATACGCAGTATTTT.

The chain employs TRBV20-1 and TRBJ2-3; 11 positions match TRBD2. CDR1 and CDR2 (germline): DFQATT, SNEGSKA (reference sequence). The V gene end was trimmed by 6 bases and the J gene end by 6 bases; junction bases not matched to a gene: 11. The CDR3 consists of 15 residues. CDR3 sequence: CSAYLAGGRSDTQYF. CDR3 coding DNA: TGCAGTGCCTACCTAGCGGGAGGACGTTCTGATACGCAGTATTTT.

This chain links TRBV4-2 with TRBJ1-1, with TRBD1 matching 10 bases. The V gene end was trimmed by 5 bases and the J gene end by 3 bases; junction bases not matched to a gene: 6. The germline gives CDR1 LGHNA, CDR2 YNFKEQ. The CDR3 has 15 residues. CDR3 DNA sequence: TGTGCCAGCAGCTTTTCGGGACAGGGGTACACTGAAGCTTTCTTT. It is translated as CASSFSGQGYTEAFF.

The gene calls are TRBV29-1 and TRBJ2-7; TRBD2 agrees at 8 bases. V was pared by 3 bases and J by 1 base, with 2 bases of the junction left unmatched. The CDR3 consists of 13 residues. Per the germline V gene, CDR1 is SQVTM and CDR2 is ANQGSEA. The CDR3 DNA reads TGCAGCGTTGACCGGGAGGGATCCTACGAGCAGTACTTC. Protein: CSVDREGSYEQYF.

The chain has TRBV25-1 and TRBJ2-3; 7 bases fit TRBD2. The CDR3 length is 16 residues. V trimming: 1 base; J trimming: 1 base; junction bases outside the gene matches: 5. Germline assignment: CDR1 MGHDK and CDR2 SYGVNS. In DNA form, the CDR3 reads TGTGCCAGCAGTGAATCGGGGGGTTGGGGCACAGATACGCAGTATTTT. Its protein is CASSESGGWGTDTQYF.

The chain employs TRBV5-5 and TRBJ1-4, with D possibly matching TRBD1 (5 bases). Germline lookup yields CDR1 SGHKS and CDR2 YYEKEE (reference sequence). This CDR3 spans 15 amino acids. V dropped 2 bases and J dropped 8 bases, with 16 bases sitting between them. The CDR3 reads CASSFGAGYSEKLFF. The DNA of the CDR3 is TGTGCCAGCAGCTTTGGGGCAGGTTATAGCGAAAAACTGTTTTTT.

This clonotype showed up just a few times. V and J are TRBV30 and TRBJ1-3, with D uncertain. Germline V gene sequence: CDR1 GTSNPN, CDR2 SVGIG (reference sequence). V was shortened by 6 bases and J by 1 base, with 13 bases between the two germline ends. The CDR3 loop spans 14 amino acids. The CDR3: CACRTVFSGNTIYF. CDR3 DNA: TGTGCCTGCAGGACGGTCTTTTCTGGAAACACCATATATTTT.